The 11 T cell receptor beta chains given below trace back to one sample, sequenced in a study of T-cell reconstitution after alpha-beta-depleted transplantation in children. Construction of the TCRbeta library involved unique molecular identifiers. MiXCR was run by TCRdb on the PCR reads, yielding one entry per CDR3 protein. The data contain around 960,000 distinct CDR3 sequences, about 30% of them singletons. The starting material was PBMCs, mostly from graft donor cells, obtained 360 days after TCRalphabeta/CD19-depleted stem cell transplant. These receptors were obtained from a boy younger than two who had a stem cell transplant for SCID, so the T cells may come from the graft donor.

The chain couples TRBV7-8 to TRBJ1-4; the match to TRBD1 covers 11 bases. Losses at the gene ends were 4 bases for V and 16 bases for J; bases not matched to a gene: 8. The CDR3 has 13 residues. The V gene's germline CDR1 is SGHVS and CDR2 FQNEAQ. CDR3 sequence: CASSSGQGARRFF. The CDR3 DNA sequence: TGTGCCAGCAGCTCCGGACAGGGGGCCCGAAGGTTTTTT.

V and J are TRBV20-1 and TRBJ1-1, with TRBD1 matching over 10 bases. The CDR3 loop spans 14 amino acids. The V gene's germline CDR1 is DFQATT and CDR2 SNEGSKA (reference sequence). The junction had 7 bases not matched to a gene; V was cut back by 5 bases and J by 4 bases. CDR3 DNA sequence: TGCAGTGCTGGAGGGACAGGGGATAGCACTGAAGCTTTCTTT. Its translation is CSAGGTGDSTEAFF.

The chain uses TRBV6-5 and TRBJ1-1; 8 bases agree with TRBD1. The CDR3 contains 14 residues. The J segment lost 5 bases and the V segment lost 2 bases, leaving 4 bases of the junction unmatched. Germline CDR1 reads MNHEY; CDR2 reads SVGAGI. CDR3 DNA: TGTGCCAGCAGTTACGACAGGGGAGGAACTGAAGCTTTCTTT. Its translation is CASSYDRGGTEAFF.

There are a few counts of this clonotype. CDR3 in DNA: TGCAGTGCTGGGGACATGAACACTGAAGCTTTCTTT. It is translated as CSAGDMNTEAFF. This sequence joins TRBV20-1 and TRBJ1-1, with TRBD1 as a possible D gene (6 bases). V shed 5 bases and J shed 0 bases, with 7 bases lying between them. The CDR3 loop spans 12 amino acids. CDR1 is DFQATT and CDR2 is SNEGSKA in the germline V gene (reference sequence).

This chain uses TRBV5-1 with TRBJ2-2, with D perhaps matching TRBD1 (7 bases). Trimming cost V 4 bases and J 2 bases, with 12 bases left between them. Germline V lookup: CDR1 SGHRS, CDR2 YFSETQ. This CDR3 is built from 15 residues. The CDR3 coding sequence is TGCGCCAGCAGCGCGGGACAGCAAAACACCGGGGAGCTGTTTTTT. The encoded protein is CASSAGQQNTGELFF.

This clonotype appeared many times. The chain employs TRBV15 and TRBJ2-5, with unresolved D. The CDR3 spans 14 residues. Germline V gene data show CDR1 as LNHNV and CDR2 as YYDKDF (reference sequence). V was pared by 0 bases and J by 4 bases, with 9 bases between. CDR3 coding DNA: TGTGCCACCAGCAGAGATCAAGGTGGAGAGACCCAGTACTTC. This encodes CATSRDQGGETQYF.

CDR3 nucleotide sequence: TGTGCCAGCAGCTTTCAAGGGACGGCGGAGAGCTACACCTTC. This sequence encodes CASSFQGTAESYTF. V is TRBV5-5 and J is TRBJ1-2, with D perhaps matching TRBD1 (5 bases). The CDR3 is made up of 14 amino acids. Per the germline V gene, CDR1 is SGHKS and CDR2 is YYEKEE (reference sequence). V lost 2 bases and J 9 bases, leaving 17 bases between the germline ends.

This clonotype showed up many times. At one end, the junction sequence differs from germline, possibly due to a read error. The rearrangement links TRBV12-3 or TRBV12-4 to TRBJ1-6; D unclear. The CDR3 is 12 residues long. CDR3 nucleotides: TGTGCCAGCAGCTTAGTTGGTTCACCCCTCCACTTT. Protein product: CASSLVGSPLHF.

The chain couples TRBV12-3 or TRBV12-4 to TRBJ2-4; 7 bases are shared with TRBD1. CDR3 length: 15 amino acids. Trimming cost V 7 bases and J 0 bases; bases outside gene matches: 6. Here the CDR3 reads CASTKGQLAKNIQYF. In DNA form, the CDR3 reads TGTGCCAGCACCAAGGGACAGTTAGCCAAAAACATTCAGTACTTC.

In its sample, this clonotype was seen a few times. The rearrangement uses TRBV29-1 and TRBJ2-2; possibly TRBD1 for D (5 bases). Germline V gene lookup returns CDR1 SQVTM and CDR2 ANQGSEA. V dropped 8 bases and J dropped 6 bases, with 13 bases sitting between them. The CDR3 totals 12 residues. CDR3 protein: CSSRRGSGELFF. Written as DNA, the CDR3 is TGCAGCTCGCGTAGGGGATCCGGGGAGCTGTTTTTT.

This clonotype was counted ten times or more. The V and J genes are TRBV7-9 and TRBJ1-1; maybe TRBD1 (5 bases). V was cut by 3 bases and J by 3 bases, with 17 bases left in between. The germline V gene encodes CDR1 SEHNR and CDR2 FQNEAQ (reference sequence). The CDR3 runs 16 residues. CDR3 loop: CASSFGAGSRDTEAFF. As DNA, the CDR3 is TGTGCCAGCAGCTTTGGGGCGGGATCGAGAGACACTGAAGCTTTCTTT.